These 30 T cell receptor beta chains came from one sample sequenced in a study of T cell responses to AZD1222 COVID-19 vaccine. The assay was immunoSEQ multiplex PCR, and TCRdb's table has in-frame clones only and misses some. The table includes 250,000 to 300,000 clones, 90% to 95% detected once. This material consisted of peripheral blood, taken 28 days after the second AZD1222 dose. The receptors here all came from an adult who received the AZD1222 COVID-19 vaccine.

The rearrangement links TRBV21-1 to TRBJ1-5. TRBV21-1 is termed a pseudogene. This CDR3 has 16 residues. The CDR3 here is CASSKALWREGQPQHF. Here the CDR3 DNA reads TGTGCCAGCAGCAAAGCGCTTTGGAGGGAAGGTCAGCCCCAGCATTTT.

The gene calls are TRBV28 and TRBJ1-5, with 8 bases lining up with TRBD1. Losses at the gene ends were 5 bases for V and 2 bases for J; bases not matched to a gene: 5. Germline V lookup: CDR1 MDHEN, CDR2 SYDVKM. The CDR3 spans 15 residues. DNA of the CDR3: TGTGCCAGCAGTCGAGGGACAGGACGCAATCAGCCCCAGCATTTT. It is translated as CASSRGTGRNQPQHF.

V gene TRBV29-1 combines with J gene TRBJ1-5; a possible D gene is TRBD1 (5 bases). Germline V lookup: CDR1 SQVTM, CDR2 ANQGSEA. The V and J ends lost 7 bases and 2 bases respectively, with 27 bases between them. The CDR3 contains 18 residues. The CDR3 sequence is CSARPGRDGIEGNQPQHF. The CDR3 DNA follows: TGCAGCGCGAGGCCAGGGCGGGACGGCATAGAGGGCAATCAGCCCCAGCATTTT.

The chain is built from TRBV6-1 and TRBJ1-6, with D possibly being TRBD1 (5 bases). Germline CDR1 and CDR2: MNHNS and SASEGT. The V end lost 1 base, the J end lost 7 bases, and 11 bases lay between the germline ends. The CDR3 has 15 residues. CDR3 sequence reads: CASSEGGTPNSPLHF. As DNA, the CDR3 is TGTGCCAGCAGTGAAGGTGGGACGCCGAATTCACCCCTCCACTTT.

The chain couples TRBV28 to TRBJ2-7; 8 nucleotides match TRBD2. The V segment lost 5 bases and the J segment 6 bases; nucleotides outside the gene matches: 9. The CDR3 totals 14 residues. Germline assignment: CDR1 MDHEN and CDR2 SYDVKM. CDR3 sequence reads: CASSPPGGLGEQYF. As DNA, the CDR3 is TGTGCCAGCAGTCCTCCGGGGGGGCTCGGCGAGCAGTACTTC.

This clone occurred once. V and J are TRBV20-1 and TRBJ2-7; no firm D call. The CDR3 is made up of 8 amino acids. CDR1 DFQATT and CDR2 SNEGSKA come from the germline V gene (reference sequence). V shed 6 bases and J shed 9 bases, with 6 bases lying between them. The CDR3 DNA is TGCAGTGCCGTTGGGCAGTACTTC. Amino acid sequence: CSAVGQYF.

V gene TRBV29-1 combines with J gene TRBJ2-2; 8 positions match TRBD2. The CDR3 has 14 amino acids. Germline V gives CDR1 SQVTM, CDR2 ANQGSEA. The V and J ends lost 7 bases and 5 bases, in that order; junction bases with no gene match: 9. The CDR3 spells CSAGAGVSTGELFF. The DNA for the CDR3 is TGCAGCGCCGGAGCGGGAGTCAGTACCGGGGAGCTGTTTTTT.

The chain couples TRBV5-6 to TRBJ1-2, with D perhaps TRBD1 (5 bases). V lost 4 bases and J 6 bases, leaving 13 bases between the germline ends. Germline loops: CDR1 SGHDT, CDR2 YYEEEE. The length of the CDR3 is 13 residues. The CDR3: CASSGGAENGYTF. The CDR3 DNA sequence: TGTGCCAGCAGCGGCGGGGCGGAGAATGGCTACACCTTC.

The gene calls are TRBV6-5 and TRBJ2-5; no clear D. Trimming took 8 bases from V and 4 from J, leaving 17 bases between them. Germline V lookup: CDR1 MNHEY, CDR2 SVGAGI. The CDR3 length is 14 residues. CDR3 in DNA: TGTGCCAGCTCCTCCACCGCCTCAGGAGAGACCCAGTACTTC. The encoded protein is CASSSTASGETQYF.

The chain couples TRBV9 to TRBJ2-7, with 9 positions matching TRBD1. Germline loops: CDR1 SGDLS, CDR2 YYNGEE. J gave up 6 bases and V 4 bases, and 11 bases lay outside the gene matches. The CDR3 is 15 amino acids. CDR3: CASSLSGQGRGEQYF. CDR3 coding DNA: TGTGCCAGCAGCCTATCGGGACAGGGTCGAGGCGAGCAGTACTTC.

The V and J genes are TRBV6-5 and TRBJ1-5, with D unclear. Germline CDR1 is MNHEY and CDR2 is SVGAGI. V lost 6 bases and J 9 bases, leaving 15 bases between the germline ends. The CDR3 consists of 13 residues. CDR3 DNA: TGTGCCAGCAGCCCCAAGGTGGGTTGGCCCCAGCATTTT. Its protein is CASSPKVGWPQHF.

The genes are TRBV5-1 and TRBJ2-5, with 8 bases matching TRBD1. The ends lost 4 bases at V and 4 bases at J; junction bases unmatched: 9. Germline V gene data show CDR1 as SGHRS and CDR2 as YFSETQ. This CDR3 comprises 15 residues. DNA of the CDR3: TGCGCCAGCAGCCCGGACAGGGACTTAGGAGAGACCCAGTACTTC. This gives the protein CASSPDRDLGETQYF.

This chain joins TRBV27 and TRBJ2-3; 8 bases map to TRBD2. J was trimmed by 4 bases and V by 3 bases; bases with no gene match: 6. CDR1 is MNHEY, CDR2 SMNVEV, per germline (reference sequence). The length of the CDR3 is 15 residues. The CDR3 spells CASSFYGGAPDTQYF. CDR3 DNA sequence: TGTGCCAGCAGTTTTTACGGGGGGGCTCCAGATACGCAGTATTTT.

The chain links TRBV20-1 to TRBJ1-2, with D perhaps matching TRBD1 (6 bases). The CDR3 is 11 amino acids. Germline-derived CDR1 and CDR2 are DFQATT and SNEGSKA (reference sequence). The V gene lost 6 bases and the J gene lost 6 bases, with 11 bases spanning the gap. The CDR3 protein is CSAQTGNGYTF. The CDR3 DNA is TGCAGTGCACAAACAGGGAATGGCTACACCTTC.

V is TRBV12-2 and J is TRBJ1-5. TRBV12-2 corresponds to a pseudogene. This CDR3 has 17 amino acids. The CDR3 spells CASRLPRSPGGNQPQHF. The CDR3 DNA is TGTGCAAGTCGCCTCCCTCGTTCTCCTGGCGGCAATCAGCCCCAGCATTTT.

This clone was observed a single time. The V call is TRBV28, the J call TRBJ2-7, with TRBD1 matching 7 bases. This CDR3 has 15 amino acids. CDR1 is MDHEN and CDR2 is SYDVKM in the germline V gene. The V gene end was trimmed by 3 bases and the J gene end by 6 bases; junction bases not matched to a gene: 11. The chain's CDR3 is CASSFWPRGSGEQYF. The CDR3 nucleotides read TGTGCCAGCAGTTTCTGGCCCAGGGGGTCTGGCGAGCAGTACTTC.

V usage is TRBV28 and J usage is TRBJ2-2; D is unresolved. V lost 5 bases and J 0 bases, leaving 13 bases between the germline ends. CDR1 and CDR2 (germline): MDHEN, SYDVKM. The CDR3 covers 16 residues. CDR3 loop: CASSDSVFPNTGELFF. The DNA of the CDR3 is TGTGCCAGCAGTGATTCAGTGTTCCCGAACACCGGGGAGCTGTTTTTT.

On this clone itself: The same CDR3 is also encoded by other DNA sequences in this sample. The chain joins TRBV5-4 to TRBJ1-2; 7 bases match TRBD1. CDR3 length: 13 residues. Losses at the gene ends were 0 bases for V and 8 bases for J; bases not matched to a gene: 4. The V gene's germline CDR1 is SGHNT and CDR2 YYREEE (reference sequence). The CDR3 DNA sequence: TGTGCCAGCAGCTTGGTCGGGACAGACGGCTACACCTTC. Its protein is CASSLVGTDGYTF.

For this clone: An end of the junction does not agree with germline; a read error may underlie this. This sequence joins TRBV19 and TRBJ2-7, with no clear D. The CDR3 loop spans 15 amino acids. The germline V gene has CDR1 LNHDA and CDR2 SQIVND (reference sequence). This chain's CDR3 is CASSPVGKPSDEQYF. The CDR3 DNA reads as TGTGCCAGTAGTCCTGTAGGGAAGCCCTCCGACGAGCAGTACTTC. Using reference TRBV19 and TRBJ2-7 for the parts outside the CDR3, the full variable domain is DGGITQSPKYLFRKEGQNVTLSCEQNLNHDAMYWYRQDPGQGLRLIYYSQIVNDFQKGDIAEGYSVSREKKESFPLTVTSAQKNPTAFYLCASSPVGKPSDEQYFGPGTRLTVT.

The rearrangement links TRBV3-1 (or the pseudogene TRBV3-2) to TRBJ1-4; no firm D call. Germline V lookup: CDR1 LGHDT, CDR2 YNNKEL (reference sequence). There are 15 residues in the CDR3. V was shortened by 0 bases and J by 8 bases, with 13 bases between the two germline ends. CDR3 sequence (DNA): TGTGCCAGCAGCCAAGATCAACCGGGAATCGAAAAACTGTTTTTT. This sequence encodes CASSQDQPGIEKLFF.

This clone was found a few times. V usage is TRBV13 and J usage is TRBJ2-1; 14 bases are a match to TRBD2. The CDR3 totals 18 residues. Trimming took 4 bases from V and 2 from J; bases not matched to a gene: 7. Germline loops: CDR1 PRHDT, CDR2 FYEKMQ (reference sequence). CDR3 residues: CASSSGLAGASTYNEQFF. The CDR3, as DNA: TGTGCCAGCAGCTCGGGACTAGCGGGAGCGTCAACCTACAATGAGCAGTTCTTC.

The CDR3 nucleotides are TGTGCCAGCAGGCCTCTAGGGGAATCCTACGAGCAGTACTTC. Translated, it gives CASRPLGESYEQYF. The chain employs TRBV6-2 or TRBV6-3 and TRBJ2-7, with D possibly matching TRBD1 (5 bases). The V gene lost 6 bases and the J gene lost 1 base, with 13 bases spanning the gap. This CDR3 has 14 amino acids. Germline V gives CDR1 MNHEY, CDR2 SVGEGT.

The rearrangement links TRBV3-1 (or the pseudogene TRBV3-2) to TRBJ2-7; 7 nucleotides align to TRBD1. V shed 8 bases and J 2 bases; nucleotides not matched to a gene: 6. Germline V lookup: CDR1 LGHDT, CDR2 YNNKEL (reference sequence). This CDR3 comprises 13 residues. CDR3 amino acids: CASRRQGAYEQYF. DNA for the CDR3: TGTGCCAGCCGACGACAGGGTGCCTACGAGCAGTACTTC.

J is TRBJ2-1 and V is TRBV5-1; 11 bases agree with TRBD2. CDR3 length: 16 residues. Germline CDR1 SGHRS, CDR2 YFSETQ. Trimming took 4 bases from V and 0 from J; bases not matched to a gene: 3. The CDR3: CASSITSGSSYNEQFF. DNA of the CDR3: TGCGCCAGCAGCATAACTAGCGGGAGCTCCTACAATGAGCAGTTCTTC.

The gene calls are TRBV7-2 and TRBJ2-2; TRBD1 might be the D (5 bases). This CDR3 contains 15 residues. The germline V gene has CDR1 SGHTA and CDR2 FQGNSA. V shed 5 bases and J shed 4 bases, with 14 bases lying between them. In DNA form, the CDR3 reads TGTGCCAGCAGCCCGTTCCAGGGTTCCACCGGGGAGCTGTTTTTT. Translating gives CASSPFQGSTGELFF.

CDR3 amino acids: CARDRVNTEAFF. For the CDR3, the DNA is TGTGCCCGGGACAGGGTGAACACTGAAGCTTTCTTT. V and J are TRBV30 and TRBJ1-1, with 9 bases identical to TRBD1. The CDR3 is 12 residues long. CDR1 and CDR2 (germline): GTSNPN, SVGIG (reference sequence). The ends lost 8 bases at V and 0 bases at J; junction bases unmatched: 1.

The chain combines TRBV27 with TRBJ1-1; a weak D match, TRBD1 (6 bases). In germline, CDR1 is MNHEY, CDR2 SMNVEV (reference sequence). V lost 6 bases and J lost 10, with 12 bases in between. The CDR3 is made up of 11 amino acids. Here the CDR3 reads CASRLARGAFF. CDR3 nucleotides: TGTGCCAGCAGACTGGCCAGGGGAGCTTTCTTT.

To note about this clone: This same CDR3 is encoded by further DNA sequences in the sample. The J gene is TRBJ2-2, the V gene TRBV6-5, with 12 bases matching TRBD2. There are 15 residues in the CDR3. The junction had 2 bases not matched to a gene; V was cut back by 4 bases and J by 5 bases. In germline, CDR1 is MNHEY, CDR2 SVGAGI. CDR3 in DNA: TGTGCCAGCAGTTCTGGACTAGCGGGAACCGGGGAGCTGTTTTTT. This gives the protein CASSSGLAGTGELFF.

This clone was seen only once. For the CDR3, the DNA is TGTGCCAGCAGTCTGCAGGGGGCCGGGGAGCTGTTTTTT. It is translated as CASSLQGAGELFF. The chain has TRBV12-3 or TRBV12-4 and TRBJ2-2, with 7 bases lining up with TRBD1. The ends lost 5 bases at V and 6 bases at J; junction bases unmatched: 3. The CDR3 is 13 residues long.

The rearrangement joins TRBV2 to TRBJ1-6; 7 bases are shared with TRBD1. This CDR3 region has 14 residues. Germline CDR1 is SNHLY and CDR2 is FYNNEI. V shed 4 bases, J shed 8 bases, and the junction held 5 bases outside the gene matches. The CDR3 loop is CASSGDRRYSPLHF. The CDR3 DNA reads TGTGCCAGCAGTGGGGACAGAAGGTATTCACCCCTCCACTTT.